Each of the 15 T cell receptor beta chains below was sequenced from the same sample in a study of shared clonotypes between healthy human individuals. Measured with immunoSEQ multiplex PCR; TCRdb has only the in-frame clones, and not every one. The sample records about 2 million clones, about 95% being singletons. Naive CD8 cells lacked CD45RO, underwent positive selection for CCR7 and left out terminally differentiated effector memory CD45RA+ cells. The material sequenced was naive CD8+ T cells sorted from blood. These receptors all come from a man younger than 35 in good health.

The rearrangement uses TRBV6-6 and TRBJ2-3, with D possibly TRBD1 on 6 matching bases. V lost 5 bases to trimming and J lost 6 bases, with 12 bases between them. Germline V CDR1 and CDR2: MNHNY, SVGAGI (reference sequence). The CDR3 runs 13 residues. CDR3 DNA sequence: TGTGCCAGCAGTACAACAGGGCCTGATACGCAGTATTTT. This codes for CASSTTGPDTQYF.

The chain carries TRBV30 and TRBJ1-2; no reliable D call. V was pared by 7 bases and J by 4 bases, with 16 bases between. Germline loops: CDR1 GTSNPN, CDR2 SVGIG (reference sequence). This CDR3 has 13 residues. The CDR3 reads CAYGPEKAYGYTF. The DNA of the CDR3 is TGTGCCTACGGACCGGAGAAAGCCTATGGCTACACCTTC.

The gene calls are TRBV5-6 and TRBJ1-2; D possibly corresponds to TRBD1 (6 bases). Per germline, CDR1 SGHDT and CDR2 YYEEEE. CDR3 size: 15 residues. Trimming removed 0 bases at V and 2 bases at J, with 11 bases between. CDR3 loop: CASSLGQVVNYGYTF. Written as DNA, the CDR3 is TGTGCCAGCAGCTTGGGACAGGTCGTCAACTATGGCTACACCTTC.

The DNA for the CDR3 is TGTGCCAGCAGCCCGGGGAACACTGAAGCTTTCTTT. Translated: CASSPGNTEAFF. The V and J genes are TRBV9 and TRBJ1-1; D gene uncertain. The CDR3 consists of 12 residues. The germline V and J ends were trimmed by 4 bases and 1 base, with 5 bases remaining between them. CDR1 is SGDLS, CDR2 YYNGEE, per germline.

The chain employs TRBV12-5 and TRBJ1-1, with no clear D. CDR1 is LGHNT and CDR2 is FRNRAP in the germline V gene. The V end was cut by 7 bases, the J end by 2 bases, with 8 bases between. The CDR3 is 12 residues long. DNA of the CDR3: TGTGCTAGTGCCTCTTTTAACACTGAAGCTTTCTTT. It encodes CASASFNTEAFF.

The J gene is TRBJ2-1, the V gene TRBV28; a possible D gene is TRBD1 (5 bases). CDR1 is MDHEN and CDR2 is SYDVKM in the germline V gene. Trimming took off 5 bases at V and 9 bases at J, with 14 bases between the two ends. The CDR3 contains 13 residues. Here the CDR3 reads CASSALRVSEQFF. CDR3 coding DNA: TGTGCCAGCAGTGCCCTCAGGGTGAGTGAGCAGTTCTTC.

This CDR3 is CASSLSGQGGPYQETQYF. The CDR3 DNA sequence: TGTGCCAGCAGTTTATCGGGGCAGGGGGGTCCGTACCAAGAGACCCAGTACTTC. The V call is TRBV27, the J call TRBJ2-5; D may be TRBD1 (7 bases). The germline V gene encodes CDR1 MNHEY and CDR2 SMNVEV (reference sequence). The CDR3 is made up of 18 amino acids. The ends were cut back, 0 bases at V and 0 bases at J, with 17 bases in the middle.

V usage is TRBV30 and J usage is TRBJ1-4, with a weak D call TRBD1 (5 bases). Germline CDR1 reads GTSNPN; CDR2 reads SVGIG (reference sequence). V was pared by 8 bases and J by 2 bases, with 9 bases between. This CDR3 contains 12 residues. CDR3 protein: CAGGITNEKLFF. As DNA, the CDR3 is TGTGCCGGGGGGATCACTAATGAAAAACTGTTTTTT.

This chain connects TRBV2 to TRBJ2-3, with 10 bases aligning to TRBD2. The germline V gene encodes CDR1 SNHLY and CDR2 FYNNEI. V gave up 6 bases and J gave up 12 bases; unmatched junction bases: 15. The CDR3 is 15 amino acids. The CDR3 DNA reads TGTGCCAGCAGCCCGCCAGCGGGAGGGCCGGCGTTTCAGTATTTT. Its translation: CASSPPAGGPAFQYF.

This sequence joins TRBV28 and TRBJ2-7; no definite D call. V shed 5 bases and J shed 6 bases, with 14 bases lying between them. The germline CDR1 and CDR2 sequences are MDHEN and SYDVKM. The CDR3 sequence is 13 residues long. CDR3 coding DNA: TGTGCCAGCAGTGGCCCTCTTGGTCCCGAGCAGTACTTC. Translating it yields CASSGPLGPEQYF.

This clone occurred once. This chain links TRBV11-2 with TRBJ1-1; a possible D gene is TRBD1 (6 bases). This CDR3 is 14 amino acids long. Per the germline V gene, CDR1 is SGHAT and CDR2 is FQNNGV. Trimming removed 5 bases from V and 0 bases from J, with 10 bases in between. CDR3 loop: CASSPGTMNTEAFF. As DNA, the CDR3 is TGTGCCAGCAGCCCAGGGACAATGAACACTGAAGCTTTCTTT.

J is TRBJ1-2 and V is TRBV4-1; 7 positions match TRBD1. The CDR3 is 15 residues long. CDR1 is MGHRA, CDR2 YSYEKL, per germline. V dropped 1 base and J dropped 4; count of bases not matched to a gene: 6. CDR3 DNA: TGCGCCAGCAGCCAAGGCACAGGGGATACCTATGGCTACACCTTC. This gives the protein CASSQGTGDTYGYTF.

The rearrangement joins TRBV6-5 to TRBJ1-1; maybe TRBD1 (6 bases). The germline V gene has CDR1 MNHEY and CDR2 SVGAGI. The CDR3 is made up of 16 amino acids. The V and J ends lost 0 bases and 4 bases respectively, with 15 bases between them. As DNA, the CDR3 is TGTGCCAGCAGTTACTCTATAAGGGGGGTGAGCACTGAAGCTTTCTTT. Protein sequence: CASSYSIRGVSTEAFF.

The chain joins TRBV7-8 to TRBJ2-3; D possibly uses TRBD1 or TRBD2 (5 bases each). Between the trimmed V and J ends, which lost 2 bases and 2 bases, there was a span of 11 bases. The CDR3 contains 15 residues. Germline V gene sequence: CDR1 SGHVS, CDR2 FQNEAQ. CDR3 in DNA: TGTGCCAGCAGCTTACTGGGACGGCCCACAGATACGCAGTATTTT. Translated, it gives CASSLLGRPTDTQYF. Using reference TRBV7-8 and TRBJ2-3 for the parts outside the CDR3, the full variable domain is GAGVSQSPRYKVAKRGQDVALRCDPISGHVSLFWYQQALGQGPEFLTYFQNEAQLDKSGLPSDRFFAERPEGSVSTLKIQRTQQEDSAVYLCASSLLGRPTDTQYFGPGTRLTVL.

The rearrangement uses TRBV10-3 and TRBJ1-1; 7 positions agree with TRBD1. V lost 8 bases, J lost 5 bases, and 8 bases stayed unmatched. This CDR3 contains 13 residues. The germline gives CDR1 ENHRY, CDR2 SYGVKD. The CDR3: CAILQGRETEAFF. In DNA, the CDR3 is TGTGCCATCCTACAGGGGCGGGAAACTGAAGCTTTCTTT.